This T cell receptor (beta chain) stems from a study of a mutant IDH1 vaccine in newly diagnosed glioma. As for the study in general: Averaging about 37 years of age, treated patients were roughly 60% male and around 40% female. Patients had received radiotherapy, temozolomide, or both previously, most receiving both.

Sample time point: week 23, last vaccination. Doses consisted of 300 ug of mutant IDH1 20-mer peptide each, paired with topical imiquimod. Donors harbored newly found WHO grade 3 or 4 IDH1-mutant, ATRX-lost astrocytomas. About this clone itself: Its specificity is not known.

Study-wide results and limits: No link was apparently found between pseudoprogression and changes in top peripheral T cell clonotypes.

TCRdb's copy holds only in-frame clones and misses some; the assay was immunoSEQ multiplex PCR. The sample shows roughly 51,000 clones, about 81% of them seen only once. Germline CDR1 reads DFQATT; CDR2 reads SNEGSKA (reference sequence). The CDR3 sequence is 11 residues long. The V end was cut by 4 bases, the J end by 4 bases, with 8 bases between. Here the sequenced sample was PBMCs, taken from a glioma patient whose treatment included an IDH1 peptide vaccine. V gene TRBV20-1 combines with J gene TRBJ2-7, with D perhaps matching TRBD2 (6 bases). The source of this sequence is a woman in her 40s with glioma. Some clones in this sample may be carry-over from other donors' samples. The CDR3 nucleotides are TGCAGTGCTAAGGGAGGATACGAGCAGTACTTC. It codes for CSAKGGYEQYF.